The 24 T cell receptor beta chains presented below share a single source sample, sequenced in a study of blood T cell repertoires in COVID-19. The table came from immunoSEQ multiplex PCR; TCRdb's copy has only in-frame clones and leaves some out. The table has around 300,000 clones, around 90% seen once. The sample was PBMCs or T cells enriched from blood (not recorded which). The receptors were gathered from a woman between 40 and 55 years old who had recovered from COVID-19.

The rearrangement uses TRBV18 and TRBJ2-1, with 8 bases fitting TRBD1. Germline V gene sequence: CDR1 KGHSH, CDR2 LQKENI. Trimming at V came to 3 bases and at J to 9 bases, leaving 10 bases not matched to a gene. This CDR3 has 15 amino acids. CDR3 nucleotide sequence: TGTGCCAGCTCACCCGGACAGGGAGTGGGGGGTGAGCAGTTCTTC. This codes for CASSPGQGVGGEQFF. Variable domain in full (rest from reference TRBV18 and TRBJ2-1): NAGVMQNPRHLVRRRGQEARLRCSPMKGHSHVYWYRQLPEEGLKFMVYLQKENIIDESGMPKERFSAEFPKEGPSILRIQQVVRGDSAAYFCASSPGQGVGGEQFFGPGTRLTVL.

The gene calls are TRBV18 and TRBJ2-1, with TRBD2 matching 10 bases. V lost 3 bases, J lost 0 bases, and 5 bases stayed unmatched. The CDR3 sequence is 17 residues long. Germline CDR1 and CDR2: KGHSH and LQKENI. In DNA, the CDR3 is TGTGCCAGCTCACCCTGGACTAGCGGACACTCCTACAATGAGCAGTTCTTC. Protein: CASSPWTSGHSYNEQFF.

The V and J genes are TRBV2 and TRBJ1-1, with D maybe TRBD1 (5 bases). The CDR3 is 12 amino acids. Germline V gives CDR1 SNHLY, CDR2 FYNNEI. Trimming shortened V by 1 base and J by 7 bases, and 7 bases separated the two germline ends. In DNA form, the CDR3 reads TGTGCCAGCAGTGAAGGGGGACTTGAAGCTTTCTTT. Its protein is CASSEGGLEAFF.

The genes are TRBV14 and TRBJ1-3, with 8 bases aligning to TRBD1. The CDR3 extends over 17 amino acids. Germline V gives CDR1 SGHDN, CDR2 FVKESK. V lost 4 bases and J lost 0; bases outside the gene matches: 8. The CDR3 sequence is CASSLGQGIASGNTIYF. DNA for the CDR3: TGTGCCAGCAGCCTAGGACAGGGAATCGCCTCTGGAAACACCATATATTTT.

The genes are TRBV14 and TRBJ2-7, with D possibly matching TRBD1 (6 bases). Between the trimmed V and J ends, which lost 4 bases and 2 bases, there was a span of 12 bases. In germline, CDR1 is SGHDN, CDR2 FVKESK. This CDR3 is built from 14 residues. In nucleotides, the CDR3 is TGTGCCAGCAGCCTCCCAGGGGTCCCCTACGAGCAGTACTTC. Its translation: CASSLPGVPYEQYF.

V and J are TRBV4-2 and TRBJ1-2; the D is unclear. The germline V gene has CDR1 LGHNA and CDR2 YNFKEQ. The CDR3 consists of 15 residues. V lost 1 base and J lost 4, with 13 bases in between. This CDR3 reads CASSQGTEEFYGYTF. The CDR3 DNA reads as TGTGCCAGCAGCCAAGGGACGGAGGAATTCTATGGCTACACCTTC.

Notes on this clone: Other DNA sequences in this specimen translate into the identical CDR3. The J gene is TRBJ1-2, the V gene TRBV5-5; D possibly corresponds to TRBD1 (6 bases). The CDR3 spans 13 residues. CDR1 is SGHKS and CDR2 is YYEKEE in the germline V gene (reference sequence). V was clipped by 2 bases and J by 2 bases, with 7 bases between them. CDR3 region: CASSFRGNYGYTF. The DNA for the CDR3 is TGTGCCAGCAGCTTCAGGGGAAACTATGGCTACACCTTC. The full variable domain, its missing parts supplied by reference TRBV5-5 and TRBJ1-2, is DAGVTQSPTHLIKTRGQQVTLRCSPISGHKSVSWYQQVLGQGPQFIFQYYEKEERGRGNFPDRFSARQFPNYSSELNVNALLLGDSALYLCASSFRGNYGYTFGSGTRLTVV.

The CDR3 reads CASSLAGPSGSSYEQYF. The CDR3, as DNA: TGTGCCAGCAGTTTAGCGGGGCCCAGCGGGAGCTCCTACGAGCAGTACTTC. The chain has TRBV27 and TRBJ2-7; 8 bases agree with TRBD2. Germline V CDR1 and CDR2: MNHEY, SMNVEV (reference sequence). V dropped 2 bases and J dropped 0; count of bases not matched to a gene: 9. The CDR3 is 17 amino acids.

V usage is TRBV5-1 and J usage is TRBJ1-4; 7 nucleotides line up with TRBD1. Trimming removed 4 bases from V and 0 bases from J; junction bases left unmatched: 3. Germline CDR1 and CDR2: SGHRS and YFSETQ. The CDR3 has 15 residues. CDR3 DNA: TGCGCCAGCAGCGGAACAGGGGCAACTAATGAAAAACTGTTTTTT. Its protein product is CASSGTGATNEKLFF. Together with reference TRBV5-1 and TRBJ1-4, the CDR3 gives the full variable domain: KAGVTQTPRYLIKTRGQQVTLSCSPISGHRSVSWYQQTPGQGLQFLFEYFSETQRNKGNFPGRFSGRQFSNSRSEMNVSTLELGDSALYLCASSGTGATNEKLFFGSGTQLSVL.

The CDR3 DNA follows: TGTGCCAGCAGTTTGGGACAGGGAAACACCGGGGAGCTGTTTTTT. Amino acids: CASSLGQGNTGELFF. The genes are TRBV7-3 and TRBJ2-2; 9 nucleotides align to TRBD1. CDR1 SGHTA and CDR2 FQGTGA come from the germline V gene. The CDR3 length is 15 residues. The V gene end was trimmed by 6 bases and the J gene end by 2 bases; junction bases not matched to a gene: 4. Using reference TRBV7-3 and TRBJ2-2 for the parts outside the CDR3, the full variable domain is GAGVSQTPSNKVTEKGKYVELRCDPISGHTALYWYRQSLGQGPEFLIYFQGTGAADDSGLPNDRFFAVRPEGSVSTLKIQRTERGDSAVYLCASSLGQGNTGELFFGEGSRLTVL.

The chain couples TRBV10-3 to TRBJ2-7; 8 nucleotides match TRBD2. The junction had 6 bases not matched to a gene; V was cut back by 8 bases and J by 6 bases. The CDR3 runs to 12 residues. Germline V gives CDR1 ENHRY, CDR2 SYGVKD. CDR3 protein: CAIRGGLGEQYF. The CDR3 DNA reads TGTGCCATCCGCGGGGGACTAGGCGAGCAGTACTTC.

This clone was counted a few times. The chain couples TRBV4-2 to TRBJ1-2, with D hard to call. Trimming took off 0 bases at V and 3 bases at J, with 5 bases between the two ends. This CDR3 is built from 13 residues. The germline gives CDR1 LGHNA, CDR2 YNFKEQ. The DNA of the CDR3 is TGTGCCAGCAGCCAAGACAGTTACTATGGCTACACCTTC. Translation: CASSQDSYYGYTF.

A note on this clone: Other DNA sequences of this sample code for an identical CDR3. The chain couples TRBV3-1 (or the pseudogene TRBV3-2) to TRBJ1-1; perhaps TRBD1 as D (5 bases). The CDR3 length is 11 residues. Germline values: CDR1 LGHDT, CDR2 YNNKEL (reference sequence). V lost 6 bases to trimming and J lost 4 bases, with 6 bases between them. The CDR3, as DNA: TGTGCCAGCAGGGGGGGCACTGAAGCTTTCTTT. Amino acid sequence: CASRGGTEAFF.

The chain carries TRBV27 and TRBJ2-5; perhaps TRBD2 as D (6 bases). Trimming took 3 bases from V and 5 from J, leaving 10 bases between them. This CDR3 region has 13 residues. Germline V gives CDR1 MNHEY, CDR2 SMNVEV (reference sequence). The CDR3 spells CASSFNGGETQYF. CDR3 nucleotide sequence: TGTGCCAGCAGTTTTAATGGAGGGGAGACCCAGTACTTC.

The chain is built from TRBV3-1 (or the pseudogene TRBV3-2) and TRBJ2-3; weak D call: TRBD1 (6 bases). The CDR3 covers 17 residues. CDR1 and CDR2 (germline): LGHDT, YNNKEL (reference sequence). The V end lost 0 bases, the J end lost 0 bases, and 13 bases lay between the germline ends. CDR3 nucleotides: TGTGCCAGCAGCCAAGAGAAGGGGGTTCCTAGCACAGATACGCAGTATTTT. Its protein product is CASSQEKGVPSTDTQYF.

The gene calls are TRBV5-6 and TRBJ2-5, with D possibly being TRBD2 (7 bases). The germline V gene has CDR1 SGHDT and CDR2 YYEEEE. The V end was cut by 4 bases, the J end by 5 bases, with 21 bases between. This CDR3 is built from 16 residues. The CDR3 reads CASSQGVGGAWETQYF. The DNA for the CDR3 is TGTGCCAGCAGCCAGGGTGTAGGGGGGGCATGGGAGACCCAGTACTTC. The variable domain in full, completed from reference TRBV5-6 and TRBJ2-5, reads DAGVTQSPTHLIKTRGQQVTLRCSPKSGHDTVSWYQQALGQGPQFIFQYYEEEERQRGNFPDRFSGHQFPNYSSELNVNALLLGDSALYLCASSQGVGGAWETQYFGPGTRLLVL.

This rearrangement joins TRBV5-1 to TRBJ2-7; maybe TRBD1 (6 bases). Trimming stripped 5 bases from V and 11 bases from J, with 17 bases between. In germline, CDR1 is SGHRS, CDR2 YFSETQ. This CDR3 has 12 amino acids. CDR3: CASRRQEEDEYF. The CDR3 region has the DNA TGCGCCAGCAGACGACAGGAAGAAGACGAGTACTTC.

This clone appeared a single time. The V call is TRBV7-8, the J call TRBJ2-5, with 8 bases aligning to TRBD1. This CDR3 region has 16 residues. Trimming at V came to 5 bases and at J to 5 bases, leaving 13 bases not matched to a gene. The germline gives CDR1 SGHVS, CDR2 FQNEAQ. CDR3 amino acids: CASSPIDRGPGETQYF. The DNA of the CDR3 is TGTGCCAGCAGCCCGATAGACAGGGGACCGGGTGAGACCCAGTACTTC.

CDR3 DNA sequence: TGCGCCAGCAGTGGAAGTCCGGGGCAGTACTTC. This translates into CASSGSPGQYF. The J gene is TRBJ2-7, the V gene TRBV10-1, with unresolved D. The germline gives CDR1 WNHNN, CDR2 SYGVQD (reference sequence). V lost 4 bases and J lost 9, with 10 bases in between. The CDR3 is 11 amino acids.

J is TRBJ1-1 and V is TRBV30; D is uncertain. CDR1 GTSNPN and CDR2 SVGIG come from the germline V gene (reference sequence). CDR3 length: 13 residues. Trimming took off 3 bases at V and 2 bases at J, with 10 bases between the two ends. The CDR3 DNA sequence: TGTGCCTGGAGCAGACAAATAAACACTGAAGCTTTCTTT. Protein sequence: CAWSRQINTEAFF.

The chain combines TRBV30 with TRBJ2-7; TRBD1 aligns across 10 bases. Trimming cost V 2 bases and J 0 bases; bases outside gene matches: 4. This CDR3 contains 15 residues. Germline loops: CDR1 GTSNPN, CDR2 SVGIG (reference sequence). The CDR3 loop reads CAWSKGTGASYEQYF. CDR3 DNA sequence: TGTGCCTGGAGTAAAGGGACAGGGGCCTCCTACGAGCAGTACTTC.

The V call is TRBV4-1, the J call TRBJ2-4, with a tentative D call TRBD2 (6 bases). Germline V gene sequence: CDR1 MGHRA, CDR2 YSYEKL. V lost 1 base, J lost 0 bases, and 19 bases lay in between. The CDR3 contains 19 residues. CDR3 DNA sequence: TGCGCCAGCAGCCAAGTGAGAGTTGTTAGCGGATTAGCCAAAAACATTCAGTACTTC. This translates into CASSQVRVVSGLAKNIQYF.

J is TRBJ1-1 and V is TRBV2; 10 bases are a match to TRBD1. This CDR3 region has 13 residues. J gave up 5 bases and V 11 bases, and 8 bases lay outside the gene matches. The germline CDR1 and CDR2 sequences are SNHLY and FYNNEI. CDR3 protein: CARRDRGKTEAFF. The CDR3 DNA follows: TGTGCCCGCCGGGACAGGGGAAAGACTGAAGCTTTCTTT.

V gene TRBV6-1 combines with J gene TRBJ1-1; the D is unclear. CDR3 length: 15 residues. CDR1 and CDR2 from the germline V gene are MNHNS and SASEGT. With 1 base removed from V and 7 bases from J, the gap between germline ends came to 16 bases. CDR3: CASSEDHREVNEAFF. The CDR3 DNA reads as TGTGCCAGCAGTGAAGACCACAGAGAAGTCAATGAAGCTTTCTTT.